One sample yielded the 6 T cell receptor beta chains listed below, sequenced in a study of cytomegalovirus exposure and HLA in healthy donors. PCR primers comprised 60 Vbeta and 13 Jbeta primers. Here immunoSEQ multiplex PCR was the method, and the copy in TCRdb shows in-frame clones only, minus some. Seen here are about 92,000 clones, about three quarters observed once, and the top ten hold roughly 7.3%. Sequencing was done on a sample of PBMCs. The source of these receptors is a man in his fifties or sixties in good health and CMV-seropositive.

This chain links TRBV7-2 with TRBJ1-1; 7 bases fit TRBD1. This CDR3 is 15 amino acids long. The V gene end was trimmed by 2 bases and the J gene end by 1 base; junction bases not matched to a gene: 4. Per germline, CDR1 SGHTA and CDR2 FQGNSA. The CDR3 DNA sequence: TGTGCCAGCAGCTTATCGGGGACAGCGAACACTGAAGCTTTCTTT. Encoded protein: CASSLSGTANTEAFF.

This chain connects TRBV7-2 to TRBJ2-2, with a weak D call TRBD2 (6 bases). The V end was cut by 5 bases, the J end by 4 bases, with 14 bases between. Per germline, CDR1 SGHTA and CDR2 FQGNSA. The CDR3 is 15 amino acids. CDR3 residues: CASSLAGTGTGELFF. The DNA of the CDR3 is TGTGCCAGCAGCCTTGCCGGGACTGGCACCGGGGAGCTGTTTTTT.

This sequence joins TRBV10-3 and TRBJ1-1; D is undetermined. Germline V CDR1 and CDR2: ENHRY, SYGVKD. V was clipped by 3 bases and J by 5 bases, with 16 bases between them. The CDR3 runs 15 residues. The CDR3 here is CAISERRVSETEAFF. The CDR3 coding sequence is TGTGCCATCAGTGAAAGGAGGGTGAGCGAGACTGAAGCTTTCTTT.

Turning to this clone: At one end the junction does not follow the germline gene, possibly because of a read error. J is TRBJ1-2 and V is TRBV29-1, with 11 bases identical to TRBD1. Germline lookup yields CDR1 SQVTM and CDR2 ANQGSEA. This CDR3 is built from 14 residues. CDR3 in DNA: TGCAGCGCTGGGACAGGGGGTGGCAACGATGGCTACCCCTTC. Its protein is CSAGTGGGNDGYPF.

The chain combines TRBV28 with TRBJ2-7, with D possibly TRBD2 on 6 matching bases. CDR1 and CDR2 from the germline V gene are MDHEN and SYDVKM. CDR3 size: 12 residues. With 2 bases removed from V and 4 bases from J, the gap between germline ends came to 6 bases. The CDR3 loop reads CASSLAGYEQYF. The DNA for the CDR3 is TGTGCCAGCAGTTTAGCGGGGTACGAGCAGTACTTC.

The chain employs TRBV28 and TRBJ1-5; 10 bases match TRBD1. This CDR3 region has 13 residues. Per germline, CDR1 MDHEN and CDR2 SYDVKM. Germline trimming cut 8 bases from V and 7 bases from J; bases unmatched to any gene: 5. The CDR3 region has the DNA TGTGCCAGCCGACGACAGGGGGCCCAGCCCCAGCATTTT. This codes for CASRRQGAQPQHF.